The clone carrying this TCR beta chain was counted ten times or more. The target antigen is unknown. This record belongs to a study of T cells in Graves' hyperthyroidism and ophthalmopathy. Whole-study results and caveats: Ophthalmopathy got predicted by the model a median approximately six months before its onset. The blood repertoire included most of the expanded thyroid clonotypes above 0.001.

Aged 18 to 65, the patients had hyperthyroidism that was newly diagnosed and had lasted under 2 months. Amplification targeted TCR beta CDR3 regions from RNA transcripts. Initially, a first-round RT-PCR of the TCR CDR3 employed the HTBI primer set. TCRdb re-called the multiplex PCR reads through MiXCR, storing one row per CDR3 protein. The repertoire includes about 180,000 distinct CDR3 sequences, over 8% of them detected once, and roughly a fifth sits in the top ten. Sequenced sample: blood. This TCR derives from a woman aged 18 to 35 with Graves' hyperthyroidism that later progressed to Graves' ophthalmopathy.

The CDR3, as DNA: TGTGCCAGCAGTTACAAGGCGGGAGCCCCCACAGATACGCAGTATTTT. Protein sequence: CASSYKAGAPTDTQYF. The chain has TRBV6-2 or TRBV6-3 and TRBJ2-3, with 7 bases identical to TRBD2. V lost 2 bases to trimming and J lost 2 bases; unmatched junction nucleotides: 7. This CDR3 contains 16 residues. CDR1 is MNHEY and CDR2 is SVGEGT in the germline V gene.